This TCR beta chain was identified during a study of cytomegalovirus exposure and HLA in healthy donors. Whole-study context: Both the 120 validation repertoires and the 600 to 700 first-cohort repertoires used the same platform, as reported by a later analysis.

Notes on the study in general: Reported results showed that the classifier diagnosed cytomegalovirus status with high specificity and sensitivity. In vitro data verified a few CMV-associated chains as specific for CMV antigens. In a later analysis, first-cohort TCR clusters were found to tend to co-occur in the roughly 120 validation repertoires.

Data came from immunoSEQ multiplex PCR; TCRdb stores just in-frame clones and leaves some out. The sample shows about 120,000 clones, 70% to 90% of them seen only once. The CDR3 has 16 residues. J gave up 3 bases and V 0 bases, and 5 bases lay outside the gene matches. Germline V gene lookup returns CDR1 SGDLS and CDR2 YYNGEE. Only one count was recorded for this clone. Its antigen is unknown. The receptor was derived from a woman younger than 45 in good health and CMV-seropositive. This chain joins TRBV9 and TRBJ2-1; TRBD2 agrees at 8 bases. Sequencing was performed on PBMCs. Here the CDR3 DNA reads TGTGCCAGCAGCGTAGCTTCGGGAGGGGACTACAATGAGCAGTTCTTC. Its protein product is CASSVASGGDYNEQFF.